Sequencing of this TCR beta chain was carried out in a study of beta chain features in type 1 diabetes. Details on this clone: What it binds is not known.

Naive, central memory, regulatory and stem cell-like memory cells within the CD4+ compartment were sorted using CD45RO/CCR7/CD25/CD127/CD95/CD27. Sorted populations all had greater than 95% purity. The sequenced template was cDNA made from the entire isolated RNA. Sequencing used immunoSEQ multiplex PCR; TCRdb keeps in-frame clones, though not all of them. The data show hundreds of thousands of clones, over 12% seen once. Study results and caveats: In all four CD4+ subsets, TCRB CDR3 length was significantly, moderately reduced in type 1 diabetes.

CDR3 length: 14 amino acids. The ends were cut back, 5 bases at V and 5 bases at J, with 15 bases in the middle. Germline V CDR1 and CDR2: SGHTA, FQGNSA. Source material: naive CD4+ T cells from blood. V is TRBV7-2 and J is TRBJ2-5; D unresolved. The sequence was collected from a man in his late teens or twenties with type 1 diabetes. CDR3 sequence (DNA): TGTGCCAGCAGCCTCACTCAGGAGAAGGAGACCCAGTACTTC. It specifies CASSLTQEKETQYF. Complete variable domain (other parts from reference TRBV7-2 and TRBJ2-5): GAGVSQSPSNKVTEKGKDVELRCDPISGHTALYWYRQSLGQGLEFLIYFQGNSAPDKSGLPSDRFSAERTGGSVSTLTIQRTQQEDSAVYLCASSLTQEKETQYFGPGTRLLVL.